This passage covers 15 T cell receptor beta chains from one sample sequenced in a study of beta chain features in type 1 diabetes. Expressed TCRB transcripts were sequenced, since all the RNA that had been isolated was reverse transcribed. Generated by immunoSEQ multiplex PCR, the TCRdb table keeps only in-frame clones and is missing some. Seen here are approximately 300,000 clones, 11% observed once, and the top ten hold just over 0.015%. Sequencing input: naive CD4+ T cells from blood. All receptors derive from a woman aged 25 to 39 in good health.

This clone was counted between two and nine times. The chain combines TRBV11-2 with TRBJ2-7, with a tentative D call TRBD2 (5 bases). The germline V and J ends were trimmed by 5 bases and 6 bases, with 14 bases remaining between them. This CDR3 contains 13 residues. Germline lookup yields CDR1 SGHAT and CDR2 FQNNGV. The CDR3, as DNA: TGTGCCAGCAGCCCCCTTAGGACTTTCGAGCAGTACTTC. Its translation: CASSPLRTFEQYF.

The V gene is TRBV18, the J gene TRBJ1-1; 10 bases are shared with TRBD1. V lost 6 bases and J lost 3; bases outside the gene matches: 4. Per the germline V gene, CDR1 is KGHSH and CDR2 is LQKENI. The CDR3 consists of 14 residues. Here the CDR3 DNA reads TGTGCCAGCTCGGGGACAGGGGAGTACACTGAAGCTTTCTTT. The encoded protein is CASSGTGEYTEAFF.

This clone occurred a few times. The CDR3 spells CASSSPGTSDLAKNIQYF. The CDR3 DNA follows: TGTGCCAGTAGTTCCCCCGGGACTAGCGACCTAGCCAAAAACATTCAGTACTTC. This rearrangement joins TRBV19 to TRBJ2-4; 10 nucleotides agree with TRBD2. Germline V CDR1 and CDR2: LNHDA, SQIVND (reference sequence). Trimming cost V 5 bases and J 0 bases; bases outside gene matches: 10. The CDR3 length is 18 residues.

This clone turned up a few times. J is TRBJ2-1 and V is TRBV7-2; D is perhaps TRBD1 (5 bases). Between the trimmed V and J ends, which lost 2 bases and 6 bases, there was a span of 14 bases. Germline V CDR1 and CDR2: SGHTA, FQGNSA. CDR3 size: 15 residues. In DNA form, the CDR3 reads TGTGCCAGCAGCTTACGGCAGGGCTTCGTCAATGAGCAGTTCTTC. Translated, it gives CASSLRQGFVNEQFF. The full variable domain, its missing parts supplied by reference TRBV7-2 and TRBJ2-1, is GAGVSQSPSNKVTEKGKDVELRCDPISGHTALYWYRQSLGQGLEFLIYFQGNSAPDKSGLPSDRFSAERTGGSVSTLTIQRTQQEDSAVYLCASSLRQGFVNEQFFGPGTRLTVL.

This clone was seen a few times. CDR3 in DNA: TGTGCCTGCAAGCCGGGTCAGACGTCTGGCTACACCTTC. Its translation is CACKPGQTSGYTF. The chain carries TRBV30 and TRBJ1-2; D ambiguous. Trimming removed 6 bases at V and 7 bases at J, with 18 bases between. This CDR3 is 13 amino acids long. Germline V gives CDR1 GTSNPN, CDR2 SVGIG (reference sequence).

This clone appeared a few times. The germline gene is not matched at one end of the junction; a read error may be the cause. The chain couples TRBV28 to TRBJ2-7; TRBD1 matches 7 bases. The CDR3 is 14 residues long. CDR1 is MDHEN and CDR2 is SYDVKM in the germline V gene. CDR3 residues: CASTLDRVMYEQYF. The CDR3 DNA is TGTGCCAGCACTTTAGACAGGGTGATGTACGAGCAGTACTTC.

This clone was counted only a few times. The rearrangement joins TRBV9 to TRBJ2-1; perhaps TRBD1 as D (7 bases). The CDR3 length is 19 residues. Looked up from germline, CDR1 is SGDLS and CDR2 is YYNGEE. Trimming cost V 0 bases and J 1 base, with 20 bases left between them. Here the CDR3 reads CASSVEGRRSRGSYNEQFF. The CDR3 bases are TGTGCCAGCAGCGTAGAGGGGAGGAGGAGCAGGGGGTCCTACAATGAGCAGTTCTTC.

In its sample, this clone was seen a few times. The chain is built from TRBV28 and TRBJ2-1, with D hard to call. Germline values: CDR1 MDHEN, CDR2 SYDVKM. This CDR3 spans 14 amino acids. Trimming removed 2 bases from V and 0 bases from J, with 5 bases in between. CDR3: CASSLTLSYNEQFF. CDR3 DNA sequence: TGTGCCAGCAGTTTAACTCTCTCCTACAATGAGCAGTTCTTC.

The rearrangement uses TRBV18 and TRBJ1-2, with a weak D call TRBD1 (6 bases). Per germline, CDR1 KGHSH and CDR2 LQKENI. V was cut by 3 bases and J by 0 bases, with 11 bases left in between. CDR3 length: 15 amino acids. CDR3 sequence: CASSPDSIPNYGYTF. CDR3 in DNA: TGTGCCAGCTCACCGGACAGTATCCCTAACTATGGCTACACCTTC.

The CDR3 bases are TGTGCCAGCAGAACCGGGGACACTAACACCGGGGAGCTGTTTTTT. Translated, it gives CASRTGDTNTGELFF. J is TRBJ2-2 and V is TRBV6-6, with TRBD1 as a possible D gene (6 bases). CDR3 length: 15 amino acids. Per the germline V gene, CDR1 is MNHNY and CDR2 is SVGAGI (reference sequence). V was pared by 6 bases and J by 2 bases, with 13 bases between.

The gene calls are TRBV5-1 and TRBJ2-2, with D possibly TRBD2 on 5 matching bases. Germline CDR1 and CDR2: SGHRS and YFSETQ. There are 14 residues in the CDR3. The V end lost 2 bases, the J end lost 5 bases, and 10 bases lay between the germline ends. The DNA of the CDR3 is TGCGCCAGCAGCTTACACGGGAATACCGGGGAGCTGTTTTTT. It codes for CASSLHGNTGELFF.

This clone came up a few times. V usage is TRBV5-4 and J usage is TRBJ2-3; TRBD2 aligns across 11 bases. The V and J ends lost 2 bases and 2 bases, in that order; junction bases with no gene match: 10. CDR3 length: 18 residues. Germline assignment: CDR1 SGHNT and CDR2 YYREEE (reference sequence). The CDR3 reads CASSFGPGLAGATDTQYF. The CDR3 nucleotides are TGTGCCAGCAGCTTTGGACCTGGACTAGCGGGTGCCACAGATACGCAGTATTTT.

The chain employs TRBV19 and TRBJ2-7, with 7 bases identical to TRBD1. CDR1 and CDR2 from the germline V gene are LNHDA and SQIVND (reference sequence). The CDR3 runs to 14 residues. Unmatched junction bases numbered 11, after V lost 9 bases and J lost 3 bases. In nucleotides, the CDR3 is TGTGCCAGAATTCATATCGGGACAGACTACGAGCAGTACTTC. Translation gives CARIHIGTDYEQYF.

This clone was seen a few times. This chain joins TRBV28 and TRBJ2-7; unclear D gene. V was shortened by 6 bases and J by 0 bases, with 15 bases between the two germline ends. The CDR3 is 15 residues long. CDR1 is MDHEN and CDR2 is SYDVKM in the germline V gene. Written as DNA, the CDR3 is TGTGCCAGCAGCACTCCACCAGCGAGCTCCTACGAGCAGTACTTC. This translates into CASSTPPASSYEQYF.

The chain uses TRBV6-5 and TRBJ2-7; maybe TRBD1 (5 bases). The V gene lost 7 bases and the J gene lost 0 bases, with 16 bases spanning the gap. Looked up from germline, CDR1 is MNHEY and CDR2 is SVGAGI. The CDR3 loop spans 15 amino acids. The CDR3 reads CASMSWARVSYEQYF. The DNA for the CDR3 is TGTGCCAGCATGAGTTGGGCCAGGGTCTCCTACGAGCAGTACTTC.